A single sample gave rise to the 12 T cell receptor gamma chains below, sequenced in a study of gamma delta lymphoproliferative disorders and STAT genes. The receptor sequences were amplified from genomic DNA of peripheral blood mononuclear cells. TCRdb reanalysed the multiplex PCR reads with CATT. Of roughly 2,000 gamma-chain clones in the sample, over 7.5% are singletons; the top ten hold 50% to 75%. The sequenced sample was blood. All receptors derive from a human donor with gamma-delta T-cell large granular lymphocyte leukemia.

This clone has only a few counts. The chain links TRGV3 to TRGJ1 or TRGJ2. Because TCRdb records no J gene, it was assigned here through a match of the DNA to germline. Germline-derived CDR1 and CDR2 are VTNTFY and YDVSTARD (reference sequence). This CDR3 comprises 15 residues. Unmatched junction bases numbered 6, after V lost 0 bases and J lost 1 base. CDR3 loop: CATWDRTRNYYKKLF. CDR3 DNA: TGTGCCACCTGGGACAGGACGCGCAATTATTATAAGAAACTCTTT.

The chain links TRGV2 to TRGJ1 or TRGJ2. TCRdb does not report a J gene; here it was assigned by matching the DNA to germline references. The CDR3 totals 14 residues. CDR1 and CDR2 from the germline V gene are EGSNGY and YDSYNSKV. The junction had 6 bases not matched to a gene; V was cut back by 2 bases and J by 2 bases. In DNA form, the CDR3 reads TGTGCCACCTGGGACGCCACCTATTATTATAAGAAACTCTTT. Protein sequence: CATWDATYYYKKLF.

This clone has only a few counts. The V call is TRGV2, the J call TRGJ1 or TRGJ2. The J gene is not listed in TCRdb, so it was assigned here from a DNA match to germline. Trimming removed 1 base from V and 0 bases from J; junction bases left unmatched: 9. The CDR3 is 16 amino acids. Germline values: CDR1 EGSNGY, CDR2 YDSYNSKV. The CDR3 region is CATWDGPRSNYYKKLF. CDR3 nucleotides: TGTGCCACCTGGGACGGCCCGAGATCGAATTATTATAAGAAACTCTTT.

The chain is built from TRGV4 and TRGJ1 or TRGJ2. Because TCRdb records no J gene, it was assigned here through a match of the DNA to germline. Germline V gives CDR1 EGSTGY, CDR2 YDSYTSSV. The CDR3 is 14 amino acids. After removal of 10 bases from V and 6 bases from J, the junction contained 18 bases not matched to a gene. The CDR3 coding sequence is TGTGCCACTCGCCGAAAATGCCTCGGTTATAAGAAACTCTTT. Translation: CATRRKCLGYKKLF.

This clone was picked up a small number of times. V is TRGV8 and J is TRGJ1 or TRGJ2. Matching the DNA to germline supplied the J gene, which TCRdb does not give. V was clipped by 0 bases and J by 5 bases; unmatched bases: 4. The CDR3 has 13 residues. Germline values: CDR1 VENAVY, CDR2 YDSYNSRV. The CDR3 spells CATWDRFDYKKLF. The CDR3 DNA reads TGTGCCACCTGGGATAGGTTTGATTATAAGAAACTCTTT.

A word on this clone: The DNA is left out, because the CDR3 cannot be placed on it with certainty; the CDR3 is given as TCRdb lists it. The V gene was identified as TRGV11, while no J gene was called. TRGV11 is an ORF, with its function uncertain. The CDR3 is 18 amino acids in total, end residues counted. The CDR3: CTTVPAGLGEGAYYKKLF.

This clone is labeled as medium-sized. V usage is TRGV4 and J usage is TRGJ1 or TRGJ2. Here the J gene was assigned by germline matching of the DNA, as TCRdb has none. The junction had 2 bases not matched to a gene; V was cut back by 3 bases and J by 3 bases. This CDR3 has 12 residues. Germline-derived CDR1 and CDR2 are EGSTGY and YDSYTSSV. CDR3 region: CATWDIYYKKLF. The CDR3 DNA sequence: TGTGCCACCTGGGATATTTATTATAAGAAACTCTTT.

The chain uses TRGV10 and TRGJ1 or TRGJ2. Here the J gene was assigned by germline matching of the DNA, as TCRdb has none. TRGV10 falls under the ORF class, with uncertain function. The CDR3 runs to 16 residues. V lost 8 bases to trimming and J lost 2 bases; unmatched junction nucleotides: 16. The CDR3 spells CAAWEGPLKDYYKKLF. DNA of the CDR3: TGTGCTGCGTGGGAGGGGCCCCTGAAGGATTATTATAAGAAACTCTTT.

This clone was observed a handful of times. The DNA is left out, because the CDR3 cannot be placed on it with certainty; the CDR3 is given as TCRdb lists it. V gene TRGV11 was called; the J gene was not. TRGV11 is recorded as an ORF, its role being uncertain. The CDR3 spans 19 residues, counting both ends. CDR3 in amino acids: CTTVPAGLGTYRIYYKKLF.

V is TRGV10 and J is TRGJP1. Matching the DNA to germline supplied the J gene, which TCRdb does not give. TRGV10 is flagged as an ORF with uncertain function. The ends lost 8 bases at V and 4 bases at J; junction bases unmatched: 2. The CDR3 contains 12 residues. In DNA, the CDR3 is TGTGCTGCGTGGGTCACTGGTTGGTTCAAGATATTT. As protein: CAAWVTGWFKIF.

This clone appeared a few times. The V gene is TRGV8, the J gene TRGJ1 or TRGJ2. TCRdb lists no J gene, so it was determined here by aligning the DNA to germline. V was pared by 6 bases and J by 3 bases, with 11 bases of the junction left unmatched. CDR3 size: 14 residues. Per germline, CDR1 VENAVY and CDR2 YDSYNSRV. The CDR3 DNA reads TGTGCCACCTGGTCTCACCCGGGTTATTATAAGAAACTCTTT. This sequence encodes CATWSHPGYYKKLF.

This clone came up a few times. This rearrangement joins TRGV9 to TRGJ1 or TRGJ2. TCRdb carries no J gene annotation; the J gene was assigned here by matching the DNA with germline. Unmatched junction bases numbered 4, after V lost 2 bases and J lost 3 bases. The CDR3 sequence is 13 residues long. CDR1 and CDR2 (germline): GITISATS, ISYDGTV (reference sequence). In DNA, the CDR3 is TGTGCCTTGTGGGAGGGCTCTTATTATAAGAAACTCTTT. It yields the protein CALWEGSYYKKLF.